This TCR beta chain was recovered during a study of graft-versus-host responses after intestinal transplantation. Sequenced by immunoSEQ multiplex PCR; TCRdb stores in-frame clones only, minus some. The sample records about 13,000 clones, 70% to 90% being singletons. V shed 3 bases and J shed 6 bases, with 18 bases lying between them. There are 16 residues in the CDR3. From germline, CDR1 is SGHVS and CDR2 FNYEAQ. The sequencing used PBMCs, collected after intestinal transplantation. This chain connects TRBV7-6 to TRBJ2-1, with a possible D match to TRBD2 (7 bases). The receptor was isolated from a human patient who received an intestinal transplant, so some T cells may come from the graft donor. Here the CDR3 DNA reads TGTGCCAGCAGCTTGGGGGCGGGAGTCGGGGGCAATGAGCAGTTCTTC. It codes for CASSLGAGVGGNEQFF.